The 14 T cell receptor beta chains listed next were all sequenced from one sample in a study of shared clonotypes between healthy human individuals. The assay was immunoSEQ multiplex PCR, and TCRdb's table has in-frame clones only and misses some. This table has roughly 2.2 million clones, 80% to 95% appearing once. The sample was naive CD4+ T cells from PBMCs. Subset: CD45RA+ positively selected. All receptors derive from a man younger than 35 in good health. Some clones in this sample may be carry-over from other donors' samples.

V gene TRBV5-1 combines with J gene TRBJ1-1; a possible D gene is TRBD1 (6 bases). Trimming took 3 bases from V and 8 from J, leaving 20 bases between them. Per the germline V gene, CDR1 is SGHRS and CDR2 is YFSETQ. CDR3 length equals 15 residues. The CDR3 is CASSWGGSDGTEAFF. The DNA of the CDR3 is TGCGCCAGCAGCTGGGGCGGGTCGGACGGGACAGAAGCTTTCTTT.

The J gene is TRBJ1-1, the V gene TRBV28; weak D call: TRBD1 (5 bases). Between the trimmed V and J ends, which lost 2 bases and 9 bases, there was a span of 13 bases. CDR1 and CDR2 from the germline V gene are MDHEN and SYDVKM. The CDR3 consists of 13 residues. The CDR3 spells CASSLDAGAKAFF. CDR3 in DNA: TGTGCCAGCAGTTTAGACGCCGGGGCCAAAGCTTTCTTT.

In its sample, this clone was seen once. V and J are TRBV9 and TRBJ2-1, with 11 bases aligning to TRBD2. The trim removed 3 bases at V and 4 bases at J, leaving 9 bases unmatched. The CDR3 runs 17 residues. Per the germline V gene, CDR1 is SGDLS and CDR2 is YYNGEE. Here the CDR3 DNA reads TGTGCCAGCAGCGCCAGGGGTGGGACTAGCGGATACAATGAGCAGTTCTTC. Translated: CASSARGGTSGYNEQFF.

The CDR3 here is CASSQEDQQHNEQFF. CDR3 in DNA: TGCGCCAGCAGCCAAGAGGATCAGCAGCACAATGAGCAGTTCTTC. The genes are TRBV4-3 and TRBJ2-1; no clear D gene. The CDR3 runs 15 residues. Trimming cost V 0 bases and J 5 bases, with 11 bases left between them. From germline, CDR1 is LGHNA and CDR2 YSLEER.

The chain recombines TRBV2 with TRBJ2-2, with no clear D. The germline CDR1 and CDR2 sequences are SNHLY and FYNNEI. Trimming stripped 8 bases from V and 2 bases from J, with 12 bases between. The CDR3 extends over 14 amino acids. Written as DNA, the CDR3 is TGTGCCAGCGGTAAGGGCCTCAACACCGGGGAGCTGTTTTTT. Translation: CASGKGLNTGELFF.

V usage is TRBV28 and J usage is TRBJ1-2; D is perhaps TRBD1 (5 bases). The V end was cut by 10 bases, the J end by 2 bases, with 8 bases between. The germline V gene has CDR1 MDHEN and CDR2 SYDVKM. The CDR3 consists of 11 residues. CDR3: CATGTNYGYTF. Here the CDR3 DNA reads TGTGCCACCGGGACGAACTATGGCTACACCTTC.

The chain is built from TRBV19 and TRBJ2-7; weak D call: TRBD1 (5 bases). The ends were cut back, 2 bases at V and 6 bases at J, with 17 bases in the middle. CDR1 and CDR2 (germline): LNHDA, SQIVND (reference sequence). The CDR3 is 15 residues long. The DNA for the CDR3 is TGTGCCAGTAGTATATACGGCAGGGCCGATGGCGAGCAGTACTTC. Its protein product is CASSIYGRADGEQYF.

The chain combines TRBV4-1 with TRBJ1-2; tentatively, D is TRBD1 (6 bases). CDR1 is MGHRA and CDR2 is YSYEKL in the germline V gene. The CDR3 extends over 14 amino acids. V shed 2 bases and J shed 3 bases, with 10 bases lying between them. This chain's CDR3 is CASSQTGTHYGYTF. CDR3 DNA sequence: TGCGCCAGCAGCCAAACCGGGACACACTATGGCTACACCTTC.

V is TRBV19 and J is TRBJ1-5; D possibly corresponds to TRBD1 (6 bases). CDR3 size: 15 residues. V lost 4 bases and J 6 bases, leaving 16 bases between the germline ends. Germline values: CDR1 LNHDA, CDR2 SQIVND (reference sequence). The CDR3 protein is CASSTEIQGRQPQHF. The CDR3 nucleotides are TGTGCCAGTAGTACAGAGATACAGGGACGTCAGCCCCAGCATTTT.

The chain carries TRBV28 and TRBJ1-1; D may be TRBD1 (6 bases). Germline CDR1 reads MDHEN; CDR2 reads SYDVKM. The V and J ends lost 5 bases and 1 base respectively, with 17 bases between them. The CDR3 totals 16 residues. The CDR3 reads CASSLPRTVENTEAFF. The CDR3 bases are TGTGCCAGCAGTCTCCCCCGGACAGTTGAGAACACTGAAGCTTTCTTT.

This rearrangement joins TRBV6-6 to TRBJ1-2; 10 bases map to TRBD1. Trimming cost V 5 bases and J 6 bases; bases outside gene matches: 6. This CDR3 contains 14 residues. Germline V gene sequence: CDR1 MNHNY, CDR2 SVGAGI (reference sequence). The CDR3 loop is CASSIDGTGDGYTF. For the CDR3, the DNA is TGTGCCAGCAGTATTGACGGGACAGGGGATGGCTACACCTTC.

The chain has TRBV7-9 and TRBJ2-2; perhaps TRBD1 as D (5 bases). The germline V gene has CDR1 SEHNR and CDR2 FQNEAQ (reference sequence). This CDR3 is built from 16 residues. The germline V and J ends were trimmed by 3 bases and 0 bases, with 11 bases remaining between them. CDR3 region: CASSFVRRANTGELFF. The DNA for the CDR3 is TGTGCCAGCAGCTTCGTCCGCAGGGCGAACACCGGGGAGCTGTTTTTT.

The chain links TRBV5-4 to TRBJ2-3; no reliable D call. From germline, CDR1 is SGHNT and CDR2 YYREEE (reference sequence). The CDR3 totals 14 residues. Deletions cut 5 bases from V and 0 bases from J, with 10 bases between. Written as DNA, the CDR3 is TGTGCCAGCAGTCTCCCCTATAGCACAGATACGCAGTATTTT. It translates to CASSLPYSTDTQYF.

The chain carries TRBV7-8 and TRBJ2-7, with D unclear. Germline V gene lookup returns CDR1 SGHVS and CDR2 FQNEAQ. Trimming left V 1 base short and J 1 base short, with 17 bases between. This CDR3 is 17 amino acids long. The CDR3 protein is CASSLEKRVGWSYEQYF. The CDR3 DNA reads TGTGCCAGCAGCTTAGAAAAGCGAGTCGGTTGGTCCTACGAGCAGTACTTC.